This T cell receptor (beta chain) was sequenced in a study of blood T cell repertoires in COVID-19. Trimming took 4 bases from V and 8 from J; bases not matched to a gene: 15. The CDR3 length is 18 residues. Germline CDR1 reads SGDLS; CDR2 reads YYNGEE. TCRdb's table, derived via immunoSEQ multiplex PCR, lists solely in-frame clones and lacks some. The sample includes hundreds of thousands of clones, 80% to 90% of them seen just once. Sequenced input: PBMCs or T cells enriched from blood (not recorded which). This chain uses TRBV9 with TRBJ2-1; 13 nucleotides align to TRBD2. This clonotype was obtained from a man between 18 and 35 years old who had recovered from COVID-19. The CDR3 DNA follows: TGTGCCAGCAGCCCACGGACTAGCGGGAGCCCCCAGCGAGATGAGCAGTTCTTC. Translated: CASSPRTSGSPQRDEQFF.